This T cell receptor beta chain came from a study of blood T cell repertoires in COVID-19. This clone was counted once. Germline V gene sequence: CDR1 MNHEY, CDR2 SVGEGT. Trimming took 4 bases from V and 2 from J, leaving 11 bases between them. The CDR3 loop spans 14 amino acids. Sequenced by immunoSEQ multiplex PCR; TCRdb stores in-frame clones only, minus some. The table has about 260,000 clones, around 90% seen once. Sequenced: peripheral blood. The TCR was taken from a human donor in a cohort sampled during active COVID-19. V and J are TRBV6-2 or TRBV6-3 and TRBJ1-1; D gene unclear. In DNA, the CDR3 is TGTGCCAGCAGTTTCGTCAGATCAAACACTGAAGCTTTCTTT. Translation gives CASSFVRSNTEAFF.